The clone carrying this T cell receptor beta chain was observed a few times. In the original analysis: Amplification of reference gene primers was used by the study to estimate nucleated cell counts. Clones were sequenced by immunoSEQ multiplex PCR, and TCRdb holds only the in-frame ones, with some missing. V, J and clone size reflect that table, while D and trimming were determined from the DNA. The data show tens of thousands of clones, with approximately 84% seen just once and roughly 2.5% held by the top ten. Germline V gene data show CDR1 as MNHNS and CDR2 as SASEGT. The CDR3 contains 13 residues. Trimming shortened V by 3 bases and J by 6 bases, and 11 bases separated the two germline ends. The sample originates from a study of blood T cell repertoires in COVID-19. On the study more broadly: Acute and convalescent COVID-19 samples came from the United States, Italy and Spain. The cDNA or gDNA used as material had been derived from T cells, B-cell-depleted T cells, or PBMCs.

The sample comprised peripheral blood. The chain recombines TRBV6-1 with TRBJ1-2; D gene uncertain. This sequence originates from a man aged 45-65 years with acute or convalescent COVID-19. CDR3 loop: CASSELANNGYTF. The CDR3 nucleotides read TGTGCCAGCAGTGAGTTGGCCAACAATGGCTACACCTTC.